The T cell receptor beta chain described here comes from a study of shared clonotypes between healthy human individuals. V was clipped by 4 bases and J by 2 bases; unmatched bases: 5. The CDR3 is 16 amino acids. CDR1 is SGDLS and CDR2 is YYNGEE in the germline V gene. Study-level points and caveats: Researchers found naive subsets generally carried larger estimated richness than memory subsets. Researchers sampled only blood; tissue repertoires likely differ.

Methods used by the authors: Junction-only sequences without quality scores were provided by ImmunoSEQ, so filtering was different. Assay used: immunoSEQ multiplex PCR; TCRdb lists only in-frame clones, some missing. V and J calls and clone size come straight from that table; D and trimming were deduced from the DNA. Altogether about 2 million clones are present, about 95% being singletons, with the ten largest covering more than 0.95%. This clone was found once. Its antigen is currently unknown. Naive CD8 cells, CD45RO-negative and positively selected for CCR7, excluded terminally differentiated effector memory CD45RA+ cells.

The clonotype originates from a man in his late teens or twenties in good health. Sequencing was done on a sample of naive CD8+ T cells sorted from blood. The chain is built from TRBV9 and TRBJ2-3; 12 bases match TRBD2. CDR3 sequence reads: CASSSSGGALTDTQYF. As DNA, the CDR3 is TGTGCCAGCAGCTCTAGCGGGGGGGCGCTCACAGATACGCAGTATTTT.